This T cell receptor (beta chain) was documented in a study of cytomegalovirus exposure and HLA in healthy donors. This CDR3 comprises 15 residues. V gave up 5 bases and J gave up 2 bases, with 15 bases separating them. CDR1 and CDR2 from the germline V gene are SGHVS and FQNEAQ. Amplification used 60 Vbeta primers and 13 Jbeta primers. Generated by immunoSEQ multiplex PCR, the TCRdb table keeps only in-frame clones and is missing some. The data contain about 130,000 clones, 80% of them singletons. The origin of this receptor is a middle-aged man in good health and CMV-seronegative. This sequence joins TRBV7-8 and TRBJ1-1; D is perhaps TRBD1 (6 bases). The specimen was PBMCs. The CDR3 nucleotides are TGTGCCAGCAGCCCAAGGACAGAAAAAAACACTGAAGCTTTCTTT. Translated: CASSPRTEKNTEAFF.